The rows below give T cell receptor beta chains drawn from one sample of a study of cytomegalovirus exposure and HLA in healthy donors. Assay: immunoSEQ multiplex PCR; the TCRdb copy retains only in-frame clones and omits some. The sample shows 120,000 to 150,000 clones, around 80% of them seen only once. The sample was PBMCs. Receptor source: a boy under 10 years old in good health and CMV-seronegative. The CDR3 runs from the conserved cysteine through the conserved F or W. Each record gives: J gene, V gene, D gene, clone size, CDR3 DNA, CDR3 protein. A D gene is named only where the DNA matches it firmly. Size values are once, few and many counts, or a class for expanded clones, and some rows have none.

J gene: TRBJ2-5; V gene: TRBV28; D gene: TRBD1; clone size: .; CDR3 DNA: TGTGCCAGCGCTACCGGGACAGCCTACCAAGGGACCCAGTACTTC; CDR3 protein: CASATGTAYQGTQYF
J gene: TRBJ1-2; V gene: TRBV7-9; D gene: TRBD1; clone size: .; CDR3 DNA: TGTTCCAGCAGCCCCGACCGAGTAAAGGGACAGGGTATCCACGGCTACACCTTC; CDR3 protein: CSSSPDRVKGQGIHGYTF
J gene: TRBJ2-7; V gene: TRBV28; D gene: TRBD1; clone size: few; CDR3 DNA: TGTGCCACCACGGGACAGGGGCCGTGGGAGCAGTACTTC; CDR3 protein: CATTGQGPWEQYF
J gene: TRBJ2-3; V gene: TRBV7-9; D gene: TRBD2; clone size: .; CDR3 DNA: TGTGCCAGCAGCTCAAACCTAGCGGGAGACATAACCACAGATACGCAGTATTTT; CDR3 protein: CASSSNLAGDITTDTQYF
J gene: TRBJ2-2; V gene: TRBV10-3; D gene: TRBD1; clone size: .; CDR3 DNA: TGTGCCGCGAGGCGGGCAGGGGGCTTGGATTGGAACACCGGGGAGCTGTTTTTT; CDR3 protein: CAARRAGGLDWNTGELFF
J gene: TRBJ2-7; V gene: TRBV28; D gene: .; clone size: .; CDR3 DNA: TGTGCCAGCAGTTTGGGCTGGAAATACGAGCAGTACTTC; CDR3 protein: CASSLGWKYEQYF
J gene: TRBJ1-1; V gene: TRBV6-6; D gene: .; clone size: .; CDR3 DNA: TGTGCCAGCAGTTACGACGGACACGATAACACTGAAGCTTTCTTT; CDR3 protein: CASSYDGHDNTEAFF
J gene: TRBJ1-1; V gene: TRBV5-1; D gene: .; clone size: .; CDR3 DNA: TGCGCCAGCAGCTTAACGGGACATCGGACGGAAGCTTTCTTT; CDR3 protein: CASSLTGHRTEAFF
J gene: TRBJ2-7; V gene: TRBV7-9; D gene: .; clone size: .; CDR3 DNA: TGTGCCAGCAGCTTAGCATTAGGGGGGGCCTACTACGAGCAGTACTTC; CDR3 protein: CASSLALGGAYYEQYF
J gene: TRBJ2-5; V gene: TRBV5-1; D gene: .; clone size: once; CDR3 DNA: TGCGCCAGCAGCTTCCCGCCTGGGGGCGACAAAGAGACCCAGTACTTC; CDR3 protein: CASSFPPGGDKETQYF
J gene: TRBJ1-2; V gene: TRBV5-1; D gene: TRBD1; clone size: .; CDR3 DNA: TGCGCCAGCAGCTTGGGACAGGGGGCTGGCTACACCTTC; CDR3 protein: CASSLGQGAGYTF
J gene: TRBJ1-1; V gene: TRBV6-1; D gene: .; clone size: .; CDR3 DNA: TGTGCCAGCAATCTTGTGGCCACCCAGAACACTGAAGCTTTCTTT; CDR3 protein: CASNLVATQNTEAFF
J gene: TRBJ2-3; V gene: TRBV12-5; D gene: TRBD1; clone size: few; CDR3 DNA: TGTGCTAGTGGTTTGGCACAGGGGTCGGATACGCAGTATTTT; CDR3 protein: CASGLAQGSDTQYF
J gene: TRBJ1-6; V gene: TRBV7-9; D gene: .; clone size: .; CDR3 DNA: TGTGCCAGCAGCTTAAAGAGGAGCTCCTATAATTCACCCCTCCACTTT; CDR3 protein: CASSLKRSSYNSPLHF
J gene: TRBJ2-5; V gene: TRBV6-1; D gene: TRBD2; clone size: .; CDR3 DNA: TGTGCCAGCAGTGTTACCGGGAGGCAATGGGAGACCCAGTACTTC; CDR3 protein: CASSVTGRQWETQYF
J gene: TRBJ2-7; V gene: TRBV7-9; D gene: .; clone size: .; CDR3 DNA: TGTGCCAGCAGCTTAGTTGGCAGGAACTCCTACGAGCAGTACTTC; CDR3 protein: CASSLVGRNSYEQYF
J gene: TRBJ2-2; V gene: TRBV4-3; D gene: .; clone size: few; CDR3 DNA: TGCGCCAGCAGCCATTCCGGGACAACGAACACCGGGGAGCTGTTTTTT; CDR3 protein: CASSHSGTTNTGELFF
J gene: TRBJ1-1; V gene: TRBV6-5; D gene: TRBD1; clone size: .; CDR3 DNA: TGTGCCAGCAGCAGGGGGAGCACTGAAGCTTTCTTT; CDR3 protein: CASSRGSTEAFF
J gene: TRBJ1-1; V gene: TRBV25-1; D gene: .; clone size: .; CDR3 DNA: TGTGCCAGCAGTTACCTAGAAAGCACAGAAGCTTTCTTT; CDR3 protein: CASSYLESTEAFF
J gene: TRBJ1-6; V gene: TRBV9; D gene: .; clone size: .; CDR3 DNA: TGTGCCAGCAGCTATAAGGACAGCGATAATTCACCCCTCCACTTT; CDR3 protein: CASSYKDSDNSPLHF
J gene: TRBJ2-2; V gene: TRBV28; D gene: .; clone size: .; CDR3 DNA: TGTGCCAGCAGTTTACCCAACCCCCCGGGGAGTGACACCGGGGAGCTGTTTTTT; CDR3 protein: CASSLPNPPGSDTGELFF
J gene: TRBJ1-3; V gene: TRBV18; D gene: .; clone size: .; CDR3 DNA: TGTGCCAGCTCACCGATGGGGAGAACTGGAAACACCATATATTTT; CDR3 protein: CASSPMGRTGNTIYF
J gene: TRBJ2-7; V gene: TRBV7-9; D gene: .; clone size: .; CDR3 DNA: TGTGCCAGCAGCTTAGTCACGGGCCGGGACATTAGCTCCTACGAGCAGTACTTC; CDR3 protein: CASSLVTGRDISSYEQYF
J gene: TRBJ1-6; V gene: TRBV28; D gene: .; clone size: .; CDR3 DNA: TGTGCCAGCAGTTTATCCCCACCGGGAGGGCCGGGGCCCCTCCACTTT; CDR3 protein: CASSLSPPGGPGPLHF
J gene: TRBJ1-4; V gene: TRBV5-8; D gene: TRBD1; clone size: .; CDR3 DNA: TGTGCCAGCAGATTCGGAAGAGGGCAGGGGGCTTATAATGAAAAACTGTTTTTT; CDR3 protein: CASRFGRGQGAYNEKLFF
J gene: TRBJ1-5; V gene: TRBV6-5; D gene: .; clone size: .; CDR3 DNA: TGTGCCAGCAGTGAATCTGAGAATCAGCCCCAGCATTTT; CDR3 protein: CASSESENQPQHF
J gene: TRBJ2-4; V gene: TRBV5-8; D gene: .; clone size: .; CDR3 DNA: TGTGCCAGCAGCTCTCTGGTAGATGCCTTAGCCAAAAACATTCAGTACTTC; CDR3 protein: CASSSLVDALAKNIQYF
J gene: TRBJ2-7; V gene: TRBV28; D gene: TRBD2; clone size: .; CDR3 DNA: TGTGCCAGCAGTTTATATGGTAGCGGGAGAACTCGCACCTACGAGCAGTACTTC; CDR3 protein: CASSLYGSGRTRTYEQYF
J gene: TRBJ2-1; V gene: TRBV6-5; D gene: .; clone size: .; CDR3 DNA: TGTGCCAGCAGGCCAGATGGCGGGGTTTACAATGAGCAGTTCTTC; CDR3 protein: CASRPDGGVYNEQFF
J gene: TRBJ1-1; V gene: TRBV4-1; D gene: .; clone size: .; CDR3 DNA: TGCACCAGCAGCCATCAACAGGGTTCTTTCCGGAACACTGAAGCTTTCTTT; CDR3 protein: CTSSHQQGSFRNTEAFF
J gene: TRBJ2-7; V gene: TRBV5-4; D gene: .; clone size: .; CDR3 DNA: TGTGCCAGCAGCGAGATACAGGGTTCCTACGAGCAGTACTTC; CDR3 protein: CASSEIQGSYEQYF
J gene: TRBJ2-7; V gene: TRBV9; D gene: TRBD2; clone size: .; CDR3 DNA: TGTGCCAGCAGTCATACTTCGGGACTAGCGGGAAAAGTCGGCTACGAGCAGTACTTC; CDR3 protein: CASSHTSGLAGKVGYEQYF
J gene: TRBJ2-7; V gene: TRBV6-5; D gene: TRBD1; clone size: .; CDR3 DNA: TGTGCCAGCAGTTACGGGGGACAGGGAAACTACGAGCAGTACTTC; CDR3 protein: CASSYGGQGNYEQYF
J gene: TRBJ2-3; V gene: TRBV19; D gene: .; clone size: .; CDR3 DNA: TGTGCCACGTCAACCGGGACAGATACGCAGTATTTT; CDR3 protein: CATSTGTDTQYF
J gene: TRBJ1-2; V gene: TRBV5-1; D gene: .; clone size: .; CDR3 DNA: TGCGCCAGCAGCAAATTACAGGGCTTTTCTTATGGCTACACCTTC; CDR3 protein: CASSKLQGFSYGYTF
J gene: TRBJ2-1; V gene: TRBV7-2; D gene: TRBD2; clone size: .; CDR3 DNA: TGTGCCAGCAGCCCAACCGGGACTAGCGGGGAGCGCAAGCAGTTCTTC; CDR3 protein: CASSPTGTSGERKQFF
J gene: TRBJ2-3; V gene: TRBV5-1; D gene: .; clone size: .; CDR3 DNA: TGCGCCAGCAGCTTGGTGGAGCGGTCCCGAAGCCGTACGCAGTATTTT; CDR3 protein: CASSLVERSRSRTQYF
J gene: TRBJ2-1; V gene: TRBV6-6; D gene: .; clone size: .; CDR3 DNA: TGTGCCAGCAGTTACTCAGGGGTCTCCTACAATGAGCAGTTCTTC; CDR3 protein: CASSYSGVSYNEQFF
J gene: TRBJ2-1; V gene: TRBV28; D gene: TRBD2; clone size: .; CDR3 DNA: TGTGCCAGCAGCCTACTAGCGGGAGACCACAATGAGCAGTTCTTC; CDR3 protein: CASSLLAGDHNEQFF
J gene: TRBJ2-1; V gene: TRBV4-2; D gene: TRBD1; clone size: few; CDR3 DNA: TGTGCCAGCAGCCAAGATCGGACAGGGGGCAATGAGCAGTTCTTC; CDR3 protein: CASSQDRTGGNEQFF
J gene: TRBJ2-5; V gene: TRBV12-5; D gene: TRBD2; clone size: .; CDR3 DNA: TGTGCTACCCAAGGTCGGGGGGGGGAGACCCAGTACTTC; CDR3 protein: CATQGRGGETQYF
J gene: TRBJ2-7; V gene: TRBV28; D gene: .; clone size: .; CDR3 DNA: TGTGCCAGCAGTTTTCGCCCAGGCATGCTCTCCTACGAGCAGTACTTC; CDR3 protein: CASSFRPGMLSYEQYF
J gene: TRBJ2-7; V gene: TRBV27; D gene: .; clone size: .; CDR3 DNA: TGTGCCAGCAGTTTAACGGGGTCCTACGAGCAGTACTTC; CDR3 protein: CASSLTGSYEQYF
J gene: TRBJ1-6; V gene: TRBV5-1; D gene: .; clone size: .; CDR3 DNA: TGCGCCAGCAGCTTGGCCGCAGGGGAGAATTCACCCCTCCACTTT; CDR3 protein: CASSLAAGENSPLHF
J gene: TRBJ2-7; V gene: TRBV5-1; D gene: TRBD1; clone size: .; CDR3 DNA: TGCGCCAGCAGCTGGGCGCCGGGACAGGGTTCCTACGAGCAGTACTTC; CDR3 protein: CASSWAPGQGSYEQYF
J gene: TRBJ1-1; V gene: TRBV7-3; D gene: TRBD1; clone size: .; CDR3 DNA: TGTGCCAGCAGCAAAACAGGGGTTGGGACTGAAGCTTTCTTT; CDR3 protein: CASSKTGVGTEAFF
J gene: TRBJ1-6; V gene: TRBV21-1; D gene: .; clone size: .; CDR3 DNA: TGTGCCAGGGGGAGGGGGGAGGGAGATTCACCCCTCCACTTT; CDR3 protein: CARGRGEGDSPLHF
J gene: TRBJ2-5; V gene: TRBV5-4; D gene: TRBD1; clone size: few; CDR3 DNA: TGTGCCAGCAGCCTAAAGGCAGGGGGTTTGGGGGAGACCCAGTACTTC; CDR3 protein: CASSLKAGGLGETQYF
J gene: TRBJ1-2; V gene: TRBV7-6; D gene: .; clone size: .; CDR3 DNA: TGTGCCAGCAGCCTGGGGGAAGGCAGGGAGGCCCCCCGAGGCTACACCTTC; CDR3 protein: CASSLGEGREAPRGYTF
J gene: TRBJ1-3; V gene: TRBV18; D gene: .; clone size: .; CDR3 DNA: TGTGCCAGCTCACTTCGAGAAGCTGGTTCTGGAAACACCATATATTTT; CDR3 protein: CASSLREAGSGNTIYF
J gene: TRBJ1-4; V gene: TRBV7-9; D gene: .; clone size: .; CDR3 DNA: TGTGCCAGCAGCTTGGAGTTTAATGGGAAACTGTTTTTT; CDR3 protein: CASSLEFNGKLFF
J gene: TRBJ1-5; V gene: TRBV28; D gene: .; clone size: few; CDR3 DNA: TGTGCCAGCAGTTTCCCGCGGTGCGGCAATCAGCCCCAGCATTTT; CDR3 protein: CASSFPRCGNQPQHF
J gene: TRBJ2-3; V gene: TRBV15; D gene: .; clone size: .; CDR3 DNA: TGTGCCACCAGCAGAGATAGCGCCACAGATACGCAGTATTTT; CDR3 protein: CATSRDSATDTQYF
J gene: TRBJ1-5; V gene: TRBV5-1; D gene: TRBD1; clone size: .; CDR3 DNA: TGCGCCAGCAGCCGTGATGGACAGGCCGGCTATCAGCCCCAGCATTTT; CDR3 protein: CASSRDGQAGYQPQHF
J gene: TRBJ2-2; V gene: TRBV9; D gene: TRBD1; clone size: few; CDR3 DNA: TGTGCCAGCAGCGCAGGGACAGCAAACACCGGGGAGCTGTTTTTT; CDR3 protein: CASSAGTANTGELFF